This note documents a single T cell receptor (beta chain) sequence. TCRdb processed the 5' RACE reads anew with MiXCR; each CDR3 protein has one entry. Of 600,000 to 800,000 distinct CDR3 sequences listed, around 20% are singletons. These data belong to a study of identical twins. The junction had 7 bases not matched to a gene; V was cut back by 6 bases and J by 0 bases. Germline CDR1 and CDR2: SGHDN and FVKESK. CDR3 length equals 16 residues. These same records also appear under a second study, on T cells expressing NK-cell markers.

This receptor was identified in a woman aged 18-30 years in good health. Sequenced material: PBMCs. This chain joins TRBV14 and TRBJ2-2; TRBD1 agrees at 7 bases. The CDR3 protein is CASSHSGTANTGELFF. In DNA, the CDR3 is TGTGCCAGCAGTCATTCCGGGACAGCGAACACCGGGGAGCTGTTTTTT. The full variable domain, in which reference TRBV14 and TRBJ2-2 provide the parts outside the CDR3, is EAGVTQFPSHSVIEKGQTVTLRCDPISGHDNLYWYRRVMGKEIKFLLHFVKESKQDESGMPNNRFLAERTGGTYSTLKVQPAELEDSGVYFCASSHSGTANTGELFFGEGSRLTVL.